The next 18 T cell receptor beta chains were all read from a single sample in a study of human T cells and chemical hapten exposure. TCRdb itself ran the RACE reads through MiXCR, one entry per CDR3 protein. The sample consists of more than 70,000 distinct CDR3 sequences, 9.5% to 13% of them appearing once. Time point reported: patch test 2, 6 weeks after DPC sensitization. The treatment here: therapeutic diphenylcyclopropenone sensitization with weekly scalp DPC. Sequences were derived from whole blood, sampled in connection with sensitization to the hapten diphenylcyclopropenone (DPC). The receptors stem from a man aged 18 to 30 with alopecia areata. Some clones in this sample may be carry-over from other donors' samples.

This clonotype was recorded a few times. The chain has TRBV15 and TRBJ1-1; D remains unclear. Looked up from germline, CDR1 is LNHNV and CDR2 is YYDKDF (reference sequence). Trimming stripped 4 bases from V and 3 bases from J, with 21 bases between. The CDR3 contains 17 residues. The CDR3 loop is CATSNRPIHGEDTEAFF. The CDR3 bases are TGTGCCACCAGCAACCGGCCGATACACGGAGAGGACACTGAAGCTTTCTTT.

In its sample, this clonotype was seen a few times. The chain is built from TRBV18 and TRBJ1-1; D gene ambiguous. Trimming took off 0 bases at V and 2 bases at J, with 7 bases between the two ends. The germline gives CDR1 KGHSH, CDR2 LQKENI. CDR3 length: 14 amino acids. CDR3 region: CASSPPLLNTEAFF. The CDR3 nucleotides are TGTGCCAGCTCACCACCCTTATTAAACACTGAAGCTTTCTTT.

This clonotype has only a few counts. This chain uses TRBV11-2 with TRBJ2-7; perhaps D is TRBD1 or TRBD2 (6 bases each). Germline V gives CDR1 SGHAT, CDR2 FQNNGV. This CDR3 is 15 amino acids long. V lost 5 bases, J lost 0 bases, and 14 bases lay in between. CDR3 loop: CASSRGGGISYEQYV. The DNA of the CDR3 is TGTGCCAGCAGCCGTGGAGGGGGGATCTCCTACGAGCAGTACGTC.

This clonotype was picked up a small number of times. The J gene is TRBJ2-1, the V gene TRBV7-2, with a weak D call TRBD2 (5 bases). The germline V gene encodes CDR1 SGHTA and CDR2 FQGNSA. This CDR3 has 13 amino acids. V lost 3 bases to trimming and J lost 10 bases, with 13 bases between them. The CDR3 nucleotides read TGTGCCAGCAGCTTCCGGAGGACTCTCGAGCAGTTCTTC. This gives the protein CASSFRRTLEQFF.

This clonotype was observed at least ten times. V usage is TRBV7-3 and J usage is TRBJ2-2; 7 bases line up with TRBD2. The CDR3 covers 15 residues. Trimming at V came to 5 bases and at J to 3 bases, leaving 6 bases not matched to a gene. CDR1 SGHTA and CDR2 FQGTGA come from the germline V gene. The CDR3 loop is CASSPTSLYTGELFF. The CDR3 DNA is TGTGCCAGCAGCCCGACTAGCCTATACACCGGGGAGCTGTTTTTT.

The rearrangement uses TRBV12-3 or TRBV12-4 and TRBJ2-5; 8 bases match TRBD1. V was pared by 4 bases and J by 5 bases, with 9 bases of the junction left unmatched. The CDR3 runs 15 residues. CDR3 nucleotide sequence: TGTGCCAGCAGTTCGAGGACAGGGTTGAGGGAGACCCAGTACTTC. The encoded protein is CASSSRTGLRETQYF.

The chain recombines TRBV7-2 with TRBJ1-1; 10 bases map to TRBD1. The CDR3 sequence is 16 residues long. Germline values: CDR1 SGHTA, CDR2 FQGNSA. V lost 5 bases, J lost 9 bases, and 15 bases stayed unmatched. In DNA form, the CDR3 reads TGTGCCAGCAGCCACGCCCCGGGACAGGGGTTTGAGCAAGCTTTCTTT. It codes for CASSHAPGQGFEQAFF.

This clonotype showed up just a few times. The CDR3 here is CASSPPGTGANYGYTF. The CDR3 DNA follows: TGCGCCAGCAGCCCACCGGGGACAGGGGCCAACTATGGCTACACCTTC. This chain uses TRBV5-1 with TRBJ1-2, with 10 bases that match TRBD1. The germline V gene has CDR1 SGHRS and CDR2 YFSETQ. This CDR3 spans 16 amino acids. J lost 2 bases, V lost 4 bases, and 8 bases had no gene match.

The rearrangement joins TRBV7-9 to TRBJ1-1; D gene uncertain. Trimming left V 3 bases short and J 1 base short, with 12 bases between. This CDR3 region has 15 residues. Germline assignment: CDR1 SEHNR and CDR2 FQNEAQ (reference sequence). The chain's CDR3 is CASSLMIRANTEAFF. The CDR3 nucleotides read TGTGCCAGCAGCTTGATGATACGCGCGAACACTGAAGCTTTCTTT.

The gene calls are TRBV10-2 and TRBJ2-1; possible D gene TRBD2, 6 bases. This CDR3 comprises 15 residues. V shed 1 base and J shed 8 bases, with 15 bases lying between them. Germline CDR1 reads WSHSY; CDR2 reads SAAADI. CDR3 bases: TGCGCCAGCAGTGAGTTAAGGAGGCGGGGCGATGAGCAGTTCTTC. Translation: CASSELRRRGDEQFF.

This clonotype was detected ten times or more. The chain combines TRBV2 with TRBJ2-7; 8 bases are shared with TRBD1. CDR3 size: 17 residues. Germline loops: CDR1 SNHLY, CDR2 FYNNEI. The trim removed 0 bases at V and 5 bases at J, leaving 12 bases unmatched. In DNA, the CDR3 is TGTGCCAGCAGTGAAGCCCCACTAGGACAGGGTCCCGACGAGCAGTACTTC. Its translation is CASSEAPLGQGPDEQYF.

This clonotype was observed at least ten times. This chain connects TRBV9 to TRBJ2-5; D is uncertain. Per the germline V gene, CDR1 is SGDLS and CDR2 is YYNGEE. V gave up 4 bases and J gave up 1 base, with 11 bases separating them. This CDR3 region has 14 residues. As DNA, the CDR3 is TGTGCCAGCAGCCCCGATGCGATCCAAGAGACCCAGTACTTC. It yields the protein CASSPDAIQETQYF.

This clonotype was detected ten times or more. The CDR3 sequence is CASRSGRGTGNYEQYV. CDR3 in DNA: TGTGCCAGCAGATCCGGCCGTGGTACAGGGAACTACGAGCAGTACGTC. J is TRBJ2-7 and V is TRBV11-2; the D gene is possibly TRBD1 (6 bases). The length of the CDR3 is 16 residues. V shed 6 bases and J shed 3 bases, with 21 bases lying between them. Per germline, CDR1 SGHAT and CDR2 FQNNGV.

This clonotype was seen ten or more times. The CDR3 sequence: CSATGQTYEQYF. The CDR3, as DNA: TGCAGTGCTACGGGACAGACCTACGAGCAGTACTTC. The chain employs TRBV20-1 and TRBJ2-7; TRBD1 agrees at 7 bases. The CDR3 totals 12 residues. CDR1 DFQATT and CDR2 SNEGSKA come from the germline V gene (reference sequence). V lost 4 bases to trimming and J lost 2 bases; unmatched junction nucleotides: 2.

In this sample, this clonotype turned up many times. The gene calls are TRBV5-1 and TRBJ1-1; 7 positions match TRBD1. The J segment lost 6 bases and the V segment lost 4 bases, leaving 6 bases of the junction unmatched. Germline V gives CDR1 SGHRS, CDR2 YFSETQ. This CDR3 is 13 amino acids long. DNA for the CDR3: TGCGCCAGCAGCCGGGGAGGGGGCTCTGAAGCTTTCTTT. This sequence encodes CASSRGGGSEAFF.

The sample holds one count of this clonotype. A much larger clone differs by one base, so this may be a read error. The rearrangement links TRBV11-2 to TRBJ2-2; D gene unclear. CDR3 length: 13 amino acids. Germline CDR1 and CDR2: SGHAT and FQNNGV. CDR3 bases: TGTGTCAGCAGCCATCCCCTGGCCGGGGAGCTGTTTTTT. It codes for CVSSHPLAGELFF.

This clonotype was detected ten times or more. The genes are TRBV10-2 and TRBJ1-3, with D unresolved. Germline V gives CDR1 WSHSY, CDR2 SAAADI. V lost 6 bases and J 2 bases, leaving 17 bases between the germline ends. The CDR3 is 16 residues long. CDR3 in amino acids: CASRGESLRAGNTIYF. Written as DNA, the CDR3 is TGCGCCAGCAGAGGCGAGAGCCTGAGAGCTGGAAACACCATATATTTT.

The sample holds many counts of this clonotype. The V gene is TRBV5-1, the J gene TRBJ1-4; D might be TRBD1 (6 bases). Germline V gene sequence: CDR1 SGHRS, CDR2 YFSETQ. The CDR3 is 14 residues long. Trimming cost V 4 bases and J 8 bases, with 15 bases left between them. The DNA for the CDR3 is TGCGCCAGCAGCGCACTACAGGGTGAGGAAAAACTGTTTTTT. Translated, it gives CASSALQGEEKLFF. The full variable domain, completed using reference TRBV5-1 and TRBJ1-4, is KAGVTQTPRYLIKTRGQQVTLSCSPISGHRSVSWYQQTPGQGLQFLFEYFSETQRNKGNFPGRFSGRQFSNSRSEMNVSTLELGDSALYLCASSALQGEEKLFFGSGTQLSVL.